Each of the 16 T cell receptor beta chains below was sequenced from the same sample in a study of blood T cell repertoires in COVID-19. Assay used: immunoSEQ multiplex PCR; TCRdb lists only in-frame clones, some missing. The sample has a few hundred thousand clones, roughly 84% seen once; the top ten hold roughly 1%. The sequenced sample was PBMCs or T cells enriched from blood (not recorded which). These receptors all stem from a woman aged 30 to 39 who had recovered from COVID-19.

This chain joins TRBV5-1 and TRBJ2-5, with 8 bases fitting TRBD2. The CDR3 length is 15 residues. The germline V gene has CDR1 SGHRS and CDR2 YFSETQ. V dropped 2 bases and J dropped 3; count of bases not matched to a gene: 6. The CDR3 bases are TGCGCCAGCAGCTTCGCGGGGGGAGAAAAAGAGACCCAGTACTTC. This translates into CASSFAGGEKETQYF.

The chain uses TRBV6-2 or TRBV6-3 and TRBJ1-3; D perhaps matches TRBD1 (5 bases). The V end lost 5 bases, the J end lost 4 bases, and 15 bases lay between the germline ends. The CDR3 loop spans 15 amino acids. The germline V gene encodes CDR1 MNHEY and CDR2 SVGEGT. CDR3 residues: CASSARGTAGNTIYF. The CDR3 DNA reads TGTGCCAGCAGTGCCCGGGGGACGGCCGGAAACACCATATATTTT.

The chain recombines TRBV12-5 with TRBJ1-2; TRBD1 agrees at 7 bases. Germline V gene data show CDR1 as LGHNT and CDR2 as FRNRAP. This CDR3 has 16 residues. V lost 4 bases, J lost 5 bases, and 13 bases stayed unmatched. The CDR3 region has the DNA TGTGCTAGTGGTTCCCGGGACAGCCGGGAGATGTATGGCTACACCTTC. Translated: CASGSRDSREMYGYTF. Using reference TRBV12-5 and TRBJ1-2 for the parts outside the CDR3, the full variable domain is DARVTQTPRHKVTEMGQEVTMRCQPILGHNTVFWYRQTMMQGLELLAYFRNRAPLDDSGMPKDRFSAEMPDATLATLKIQPSEPRDSAVYFCASGSRDSREMYGYTFGSGTRLTVV.

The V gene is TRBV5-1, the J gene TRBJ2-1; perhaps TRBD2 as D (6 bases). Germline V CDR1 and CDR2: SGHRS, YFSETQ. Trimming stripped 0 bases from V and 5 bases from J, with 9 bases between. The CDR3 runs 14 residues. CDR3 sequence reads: CASSLGSGDNEQFF. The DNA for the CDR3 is TGCGCCAGCAGCTTGGGTTCGGGGGACAATGAGCAGTTCTTC.

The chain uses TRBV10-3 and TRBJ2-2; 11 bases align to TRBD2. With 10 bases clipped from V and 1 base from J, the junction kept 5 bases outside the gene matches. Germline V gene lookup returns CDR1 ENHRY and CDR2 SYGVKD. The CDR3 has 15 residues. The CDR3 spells CASALAGGNTGELFF. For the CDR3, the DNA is TGTGCCAGCGCCCTAGCGGGGGGGAACACCGGGGAGCTGTTTTTT.

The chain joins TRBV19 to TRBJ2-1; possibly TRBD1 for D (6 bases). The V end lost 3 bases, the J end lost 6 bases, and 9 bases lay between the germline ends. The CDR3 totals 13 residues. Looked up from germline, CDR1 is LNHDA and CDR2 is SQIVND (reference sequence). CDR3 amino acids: CASSIPRGNEQFF. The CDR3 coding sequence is TGTGCCAGTAGTATCCCCAGGGGCAATGAGCAGTTCTTC. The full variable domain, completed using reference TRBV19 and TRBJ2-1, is DGGITQSPKYLFRKEGQNVTLSCEQNLNHDAMYWYRQDPGQGLRLIYYSQIVNDFQKGDIAEGYSVSREKKESFPLTVTSAQKNPTAFYLCASSIPRGNEQFFGPGTRLTVL.

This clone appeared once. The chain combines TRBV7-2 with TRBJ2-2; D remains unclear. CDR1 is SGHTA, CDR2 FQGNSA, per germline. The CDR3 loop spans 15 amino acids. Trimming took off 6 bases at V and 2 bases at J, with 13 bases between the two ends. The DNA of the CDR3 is TGTGCCAGCAGTTTGTGGCTGTTAAACACCGGGGAGCTGTTTTTT. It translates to CASSLWLLNTGELFF.

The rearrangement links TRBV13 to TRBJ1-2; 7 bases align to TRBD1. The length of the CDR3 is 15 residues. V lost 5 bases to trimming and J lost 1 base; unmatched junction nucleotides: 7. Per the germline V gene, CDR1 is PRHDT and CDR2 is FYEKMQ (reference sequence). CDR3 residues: CASSKDRVINYGYTF. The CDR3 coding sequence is TGTGCCAGCAGCAAAGACAGGGTCATTAACTATGGCTACACCTTC.

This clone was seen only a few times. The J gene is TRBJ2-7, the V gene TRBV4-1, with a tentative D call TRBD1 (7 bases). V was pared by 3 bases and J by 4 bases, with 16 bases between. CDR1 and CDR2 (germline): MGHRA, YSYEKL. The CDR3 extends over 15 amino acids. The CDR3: CASSQGGQDVYEQYF. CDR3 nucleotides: TGCGCCAGCAGCCAGGGAGGACAGGATGTGTACGAGCAGTACTTC.

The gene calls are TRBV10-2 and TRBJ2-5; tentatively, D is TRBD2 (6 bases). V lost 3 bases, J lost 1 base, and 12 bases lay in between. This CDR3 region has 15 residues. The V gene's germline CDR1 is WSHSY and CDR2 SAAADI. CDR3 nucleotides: TGCGCCAGCAGTGAAAGCGGGCGGGTCCAAGAGACCCAGTACTTC. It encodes CASSESGRVQETQYF.

The CDR3 bases are TGTGCCTGGAGTTCGTACAGAAATAGCAATCAGCCCCAGCATTTT. Translated, it gives CAWSSYRNSNQPQHF. This sequence joins TRBV30 and TRBJ1-5; D gene uncertain. Per germline, CDR1 GTSNPN and CDR2 SVGIG (reference sequence). This CDR3 region has 15 residues. V was trimmed by 2 bases and J by 0 bases, leaving 11 bases between them.

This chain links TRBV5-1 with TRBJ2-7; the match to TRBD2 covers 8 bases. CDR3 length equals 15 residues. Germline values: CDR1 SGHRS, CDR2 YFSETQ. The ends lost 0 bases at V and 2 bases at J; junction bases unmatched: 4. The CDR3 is CASSLELAEPYEQYF. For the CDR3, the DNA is TGCGCCAGCAGCTTGGAACTAGCGGAACCCTACGAGCAGTACTTC.

The CDR3 DNA follows: TGTGCCAGCAGCCAAGGGTTGATGCTAGGGGACACCGAATACAATGAGCAGTTCTTC. Protein sequence: CASSQGLMLGDTEYNEQFF. V is TRBV4-2 and J is TRBJ2-1; tentatively, D is TRBD1 (6 bases). The CDR3 is 19 residues long. In germline, CDR1 is LGHNA, CDR2 YNFKEQ. V lost 1 base, J lost 4 bases, and 23 bases lay in between.

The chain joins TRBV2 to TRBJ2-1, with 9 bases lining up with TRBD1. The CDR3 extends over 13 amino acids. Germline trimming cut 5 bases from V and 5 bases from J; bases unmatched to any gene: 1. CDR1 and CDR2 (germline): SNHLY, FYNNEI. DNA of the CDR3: TGTGCCAGCAGTTGGGACAGGGACAATGAGCAGTTCTTC. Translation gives CASSWDRDNEQFF.

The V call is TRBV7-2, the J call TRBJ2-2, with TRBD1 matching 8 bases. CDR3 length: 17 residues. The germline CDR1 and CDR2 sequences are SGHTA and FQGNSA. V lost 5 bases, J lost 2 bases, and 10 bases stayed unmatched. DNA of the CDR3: TGTGCCAGCAGCCCGGGACAGGTCCGAACTAACACCGGGGAGCTGTTTTTT. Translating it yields CASSPGQVRTNTGELFF.

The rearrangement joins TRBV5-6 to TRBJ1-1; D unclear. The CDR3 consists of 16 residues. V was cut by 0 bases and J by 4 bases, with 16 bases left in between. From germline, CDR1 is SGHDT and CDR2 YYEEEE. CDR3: CASSLAGGGLGTEAFF. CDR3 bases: TGTGCCAGCAGCTTGGCGGGAGGTGGGCTTGGCACTGAAGCTTTCTTT.